These 4 T cell receptor beta chains share one sample of origin, sequenced in a study of T cells after yellow fever vaccination. MiXCR was run by TCRdb on the 5' RACE reads, yielding one entry per CDR3 protein. The sample lists some 350,000 distinct CDR3 sequences, 6% to 8% occurring once. Material: PBMCs, obtained 5 days after the yellow fever booster vaccination. These TCRs come from a man aged 25 to 40 who received the YFV17D yellow fever vaccine.

This chain joins TRBV18 and TRBJ2-5, with 8 bases lining up with TRBD1. The CDR3 is made up of 16 amino acids. V lost 3 bases and J lost 4; bases outside the gene matches: 10. Per germline, CDR1 KGHSH and CDR2 LQKENI. CDR3 nucleotide sequence: TGTGCCAGCTCACCCCAGACAGGGGCCCATGGAGAGACCCAGTACTTC. Encoded protein: CASSPQTGAHGETQYF.

The chain recombines TRBV7-6 with TRBJ2-1; 14 bases are shared with TRBD2. The CDR3 is made up of 19 amino acids. Germline V gives CDR1 SGHVS, CDR2 FNYEAQ. The trim removed 4 bases at V and 6 bases at J, leaving 14 bases unmatched. The CDR3 sequence: CASSSTPSTSGRAPNEQFF. The CDR3 coding sequence is TGTGCCAGCAGCTCCACCCCGTCGACTAGCGGGAGGGCCCCCAATGAGCAGTTCTTC.

This clonotype was found a few times. This chain connects TRBV9 to TRBJ2-1; D is perhaps TRBD1 (5 bases). Germline CDR1 and CDR2: SGDLS and YYNGEE. The V end lost 3 bases, the J end lost 8 bases, and 15 bases lay between the germline ends. This CDR3 has 14 amino acids. The DNA of the CDR3 is TGTGCCAGCAGCGCTATGGGGCCGCCGGATGAGCAGTTCTTC. This translates into CASSAMGPPDEQFF.

This clonotype was detected many times. The chain links TRBV7-6 to TRBJ2-2; D gene uncertain. V lost 1 base and J lost 6, with 6 bases in between. The CDR3 extends over 13 amino acids. Germline-derived CDR1 and CDR2 are SGHVS and FNYEAQ. The CDR3 protein is CASSLVRAGELFF. The DNA for the CDR3 is TGTGCCAGCAGCTTAGTTCGAGCCGGGGAGCTGTTTTTT.